This T cell receptor (beta chain) was captured in a study of kidney transplant recipient with SARS-CoV-2 infection. The sample holds many counts of this clonotype. TCRdb reprocessed the reads via MiXCR and lists one record per CDR3 protein. The sample records about 250,000 distinct CDR3 sequences, 25% to 30% being singletons. The CDR3 is 13 residues long. Germline V lookup: CDR1 KGHDR, CDR2 SFDVKD. Trimming removed 7 bases at V and 6 bases at J, with 15 bases between. The material sequenced was a blood sample, taken at baseline and on day 111 from a kidney transplant recipient. This TCR derives from a male patient younger than 45 who had COVID-19 and was a kidney transplant recipient. The T cells may partly be graft donor cells. The chain couples TRBV24-1 to TRBJ2-7; D uncertain. Here the CDR3 reads CATRAHLGGEQYF. The CDR3 DNA follows: TGTGCCACCAGAGCGCATCTAGGCGGCGAGCAGTACTTC.